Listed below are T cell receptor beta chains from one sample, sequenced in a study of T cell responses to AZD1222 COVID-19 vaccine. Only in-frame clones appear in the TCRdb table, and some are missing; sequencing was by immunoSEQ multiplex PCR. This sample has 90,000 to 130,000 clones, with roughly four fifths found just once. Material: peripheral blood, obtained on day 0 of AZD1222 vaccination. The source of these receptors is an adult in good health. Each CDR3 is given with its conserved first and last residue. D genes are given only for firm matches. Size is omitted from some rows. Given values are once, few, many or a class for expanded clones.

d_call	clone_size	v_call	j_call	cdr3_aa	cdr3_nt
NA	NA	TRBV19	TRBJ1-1	CASSRRGLSEAFF	TGTGCCAGTAGCCGGCGGGGGCTCTCTGAAGCTTTCTTT
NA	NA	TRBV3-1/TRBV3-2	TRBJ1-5	CASSQDGSSNQPQHF	TGTGCCAGCAGCCAAGACGGGTCGAGCAATCAGCCCCAGCATTTT
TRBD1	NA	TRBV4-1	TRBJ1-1	CASSQPRDRPRFF	TGCGCCAGCAGCCAACCTCGGGACAGGCCGCGCTTCTTT
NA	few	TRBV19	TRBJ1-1	CASKSGGGPEAFF	TGTGCCAGTAAATCCGGGGGGGGCCCTGAAGCTTTCTTT
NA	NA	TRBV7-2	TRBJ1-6	CASSLQGFNSPLHF	TGTGCCAGCAGCTTACAGGGTTTTAATTCACCCCTCCACTTT
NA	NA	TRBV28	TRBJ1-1	CASSSLDNVRDTEAFF	TGTGCCAGCAGCTCGCTCGACAACGTTCGGGACACTGAAGCTTTCTTT
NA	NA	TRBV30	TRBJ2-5	CAWSDGLKTQYF	TGTGCCTGGAGCGACGGTCTCAAGACCCAGTACTTC
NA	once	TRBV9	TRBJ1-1	CASGKRGLGNTEAFF	TGTGCCAGCGGCAAAAGAGGGCTGGGGAACACTGAAGCTTTCTTT
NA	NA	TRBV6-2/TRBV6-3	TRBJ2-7	CASSYTRSEQYF	TGTGCCAGCAGTTACACCCGTTCCGAGCAGTACTTC
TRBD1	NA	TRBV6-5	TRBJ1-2	CASYIGTGVEGYTF	TGTGCCAGCTATATCGGGACAGGGGTTGAAGGCTACACCTTC
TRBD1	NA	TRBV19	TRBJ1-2	CASRGDRRYGYTF	TGTGCCAGTAGGGGGGACAGGCGCTATGGCTACACCTTC
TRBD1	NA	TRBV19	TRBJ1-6	CASSIRDSYSPLHF	TGTGCCAGTAGTATTCGGGACAGCTATTCACCCCTCCACTTT
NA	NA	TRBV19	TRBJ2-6	CASSIARAGANVLTF	TGTGCCAGTAGTATAGCACGGGCCGGGGCCAACGTCCTGACTTTC
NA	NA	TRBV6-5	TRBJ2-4	CASSYSKGAKNIQYF	TGTGCCAGCAGTTACTCGAAAGGGGCCAAAAACATTCAGTACTTC
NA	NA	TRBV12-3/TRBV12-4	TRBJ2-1	CASSLYPKLEQFF	TGTGCCAGCAGTTTATATCCTAAGCTTGAGCAGTTCTTC
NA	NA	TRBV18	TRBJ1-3	CASSPSGPSSGNTIYF	TGTGCCAGCTCACCATCAGGCCCTTCCTCTGGAAACACCATATATTTT
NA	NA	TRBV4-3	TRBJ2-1	CASSQGWGDYNEQFF	TGCGCCAGCAGCCAAGGGTGGGGTGACTACAATGAGCAGTTCTTC
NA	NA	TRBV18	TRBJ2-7	CASSRGAQTYEQYF	TGTGCCAGCTCGCGAGGGGCCCAGACCTACGAGCAGTACTTC
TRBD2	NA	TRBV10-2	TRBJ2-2	CASRTSGRTGELFF	TGCGCCAGCAGGACTAGCGGGAGGACCGGGGAGCTGTTTTTT
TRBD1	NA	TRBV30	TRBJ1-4	CAWSDRTGYAEKLFF	TGTGCCTGGAGTGACAGGACAGGGTACGCTGAAAAACTGTTTTTT
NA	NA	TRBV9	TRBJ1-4	CASSVEAGNEKLFF	TGTGCCAGCAGCGTAGAGGCAGGGAATGAAAAACTGTTTTTT
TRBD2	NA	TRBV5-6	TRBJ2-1	CASSLEWAGGASYNEQFF	TGTGCCAGCAGCTTGGAATGGGCGGGGGGCGCCTCCTACAATGAGCAGTTCTTC
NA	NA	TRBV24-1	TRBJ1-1	CATSAGAGFYTEAFF	TGTGCCACCAGTGCAGGGGCAGGGTTCTACACTGAAGCTTTCTTT
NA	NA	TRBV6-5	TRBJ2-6	CASSLTAGANVLTF	TGTGCCAGCAGCCTGACAGCTGGGGCCAACGTCCTGACTTTC
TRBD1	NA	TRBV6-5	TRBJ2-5	CASSFRQGGIQETQYF	TGTGCCAGCAGTTTCCGACAGGGGGGGATTCAAGAGACCCAGTACTTC
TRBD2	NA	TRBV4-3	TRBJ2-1	CASSQDLIAGGQYEQFF	TGCGCCAGCAGCCAAGATCTTATAGCGGGGGGGCAATATGAGCAGTTCTTC
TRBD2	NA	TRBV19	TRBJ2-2	CASREGLAGTGELFF	TGTGCCAGTAGGGAGGGACTAGCGGGCACCGGGGAGCTGTTTTTT
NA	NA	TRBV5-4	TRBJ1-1	CASSPRTENTEAFF	TGTGCCAGCAGCCCCAGGACCGAGAACACTGAAGCTTTCTTT
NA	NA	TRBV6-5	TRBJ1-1	CASKPTGRTEAFF	TGTGCCAGCAAGCCGACCGGACGGACTGAAGCTTTCTTT
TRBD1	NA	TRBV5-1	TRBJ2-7	CASSPAGTGFYEQYF	TGCGCCAGCAGTCCAGCCGGGACAGGGTTTTACGAGCAGTACTTC
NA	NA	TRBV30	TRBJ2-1	CAWSPSNEQFF	TGTGCCTGGAGTCCTAGCAATGAGCAGTTCTTC
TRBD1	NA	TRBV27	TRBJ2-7	CASRPGQGYEQYF	TGTGCCAGCAGACCGGGACAGGGCTACGAGCAGTACTTC
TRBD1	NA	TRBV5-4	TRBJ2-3	CASSSDRGLTDTQYF	TGTGCCAGCAGCTCGGACAGGGGGCTCACAGATACGCAGTATTTT
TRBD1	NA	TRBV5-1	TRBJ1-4	CASSLGDRGITNEKLFF	TGCGCCAGCAGCTTGGGGGACAGGGGGATAACTAATGAAAAACTGTTTTTT
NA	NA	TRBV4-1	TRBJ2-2	CASSQPTGRNTGELFF	TGCGCCAGCAGCCAACCGACAGGAAGGAACACCGGGGAGCTGTTTTTT